This entry lists 10 T cell receptor beta chains sequenced from one sample in a study of T cell repertoires in cytomegalovirus infection. Their antigen targets remain unknown. MiXCR, run by TCRdb on the reads, gives a single entry per CDR3 protein. The sample includes about 770,000 distinct CDR3 sequences, about 27% of them seen just once. The sequencing here drew on cultured CD8+ T cells from PBMCs, taken from culture after CMV antigen stimulation. These receptors were collected from a human donor in good health (CMV status not recorded). Some clones in this sample may be carry-over from other donors' samples.

This clonotype showed up just a few times. The CDR3 region has the DNA TGTGCCAGCAGTGACCCAGACTTCCGGACAGGGTTTAATCAGCCCCAGCATTTT. This codes for CASSDPDFRTGFNQPQHF. The chain employs TRBV6-4 and TRBJ1-5; 8 positions match TRBD1. V shed 2 bases and J 4 bases; nucleotides not matched to a gene: 13. This CDR3 is built from 18 residues. Germline CDR1 and CDR2: MRHNA and SNTAGT.

This clonotype appeared a few times. The rearrangement uses TRBV27 and TRBJ2-3; 10 positions match TRBD2. Trimming removed 3 bases from V and 3 bases from J; junction bases left unmatched: 6. CDR1 is MNHEY, CDR2 SMNVEV, per germline (reference sequence). This CDR3 has 16 amino acids. DNA of the CDR3: TGTGCCAGCAGTTTTATAGCGGGGGGTAAGACAGATACGCAGTATTTT. Protein sequence: CASSFIAGGKTDTQYF.

This clonotype was picked up a small number of times. V gene TRBV12-5 combines with J gene TRBJ1-2; 8 positions agree with TRBD1. The germline gives CDR1 LGHNT, CDR2 FRNRAP. The CDR3 totals 13 residues. The V segment lost 6 bases and the J segment 7 bases; nucleotides outside the gene matches: 7. The CDR3 sequence: CASGLDRDFGYTF. The CDR3 nucleotides are TGTGCTAGTGGCCTGGACAGGGATTTTGGCTACACCTTC.

This clonotype showed up just once. V gene TRBV14 combines with J gene TRBJ2-7; TRBD1 is a possible D gene (9 bases). This CDR3 contains 15 residues. Germline lookup yields CDR1 SGHDN and CDR2 FVKESK. V gave up 7 bases and J gave up 3 bases, with 19 bases separating them. The CDR3 sequence: CASKPRGGQGYEQYF. The CDR3, as DNA: TGTGCCAGCAAACCCCGGGGGGGACAGGGCTACGAGCAGTACTTC.

The V and J genes are TRBV5-6 and TRBJ1-6, with D uncertain. This CDR3 has 14 amino acids. Trimming pared 2 bases from V and 7 bases from J, leaving 10 bases between. Looked up from germline, CDR1 is SGHDT and CDR2 is YYEEEE. The CDR3 loop reads CASSFGGFNSPLHF. CDR3 nucleotide sequence: TGTGCCAGCAGCTTCGGTGGTTTCAATTCACCCCTCCACTTT.

This chain connects TRBV20-1 to TRBJ2-1; D remains ambiguous. This CDR3 comprises 10 residues. V dropped 5 bases and J dropped 7 bases, with 6 bases sitting between them. Germline CDR1 reads DFQATT; CDR2 reads SNEGSKA (reference sequence). CDR3 nucleotide sequence: TGCAGTGCTCCAGATAATGAGCAGTTCTTC. Encoded protein: CSAPDNEQFF.

This clonotype was counted ten times or more. V usage is TRBV7-2 and J usage is TRBJ1-5; D is uncertain. The CDR3 loop spans 15 amino acids. Germline-derived CDR1 and CDR2 are SGHTA and FQGNSA. The V and J ends lost 4 bases and 0 bases respectively, with 10 bases between them. The CDR3 coding sequence is TGTGCCAGCAGCTCGACTTCGTATAGCAATCAGCCCCAGCATTTT. Translation: CASSSTSYSNQPQHF.

The chain is built from TRBV24-1 and TRBJ2-7; D is unclear. CDR3 length: 13 amino acids. Germline V gene lookup returns CDR1 KGHDR and CDR2 SFDVKD. The V and J ends lost 10 bases and 6 bases respectively, with 18 bases between them. CDR3 loop: CATLRLGIGEQYV. In DNA form, the CDR3 reads TGTGCCACACTGAGACTGGGGATAGGCGAGCAGTACGTC.

This clonotype was picked up a small number of times. This chain connects TRBV7-9 to TRBJ1-1; TRBD1 matches at 9 bases. V was pared by 5 bases and J by 0 bases, with 7 bases of the junction left unmatched. The CDR3 totals 16 residues. Germline V gene lookup returns CDR1 SEHNR and CDR2 FQNEAQ (reference sequence). CDR3 region: CASSNRQGGMNTEAFF. The CDR3 coding sequence is TGTGCCAGCAGCAATCGACAGGGGGGGATGAACACTGAAGCTTTCTTT.

The chain joins TRBV4-1 to TRBJ1-2; TRBD1 matches at 7 bases. V lost 0 bases, J lost 8 bases, and 9 bases stayed unmatched. This CDR3 is built from 15 residues. CDR1 MGHRA and CDR2 YSYEKL come from the germline V gene. The CDR3 region is CASSQEARQGRGYTF. CDR3 sequence (DNA): TGCGCCAGCAGCCAAGAAGCTCGACAGGGAAGGGGCTACACCTTC.